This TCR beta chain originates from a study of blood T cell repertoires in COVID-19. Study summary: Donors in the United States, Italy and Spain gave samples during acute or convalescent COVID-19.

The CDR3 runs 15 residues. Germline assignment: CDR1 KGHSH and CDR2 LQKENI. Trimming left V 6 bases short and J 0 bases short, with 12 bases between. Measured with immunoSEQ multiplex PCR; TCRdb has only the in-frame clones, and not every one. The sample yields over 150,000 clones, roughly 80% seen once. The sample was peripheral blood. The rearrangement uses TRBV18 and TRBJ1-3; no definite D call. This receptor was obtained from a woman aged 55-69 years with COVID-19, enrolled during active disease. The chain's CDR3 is CASSRATYSGNTIYF. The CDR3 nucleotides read TGTGCCAGCTCGAGGGCCACTTACTCTGGAAACACCATATATTTT.